These T cell receptor beta chains were read from a single sample in a study of blood T cells in healthy people across ages. TCRdb reprocessed the 5' RACE reads via MiXCR and lists one record per CDR3 protein. This sample carries approximately 800,000 distinct CDR3 sequences, 20% to 25% of them seen once, and the ten largest clones take approximately 4%. The data also belong to a second study, concerning T cells of mothers and their children.

What was sequenced was blood. All receptors come from a boy aged 5-17 years in good health. The CDR3 runs from the conserved cysteine through the conserved F or W. The order of the fields is J gene, D gene, clone size, V gene, CDR3 DNA, CDR3 protein. The D gene is left open where the match is weak. A clone size is listed for some rows: how often the clone was seen (once, few, many), or a class if it is expanded.

TRBJ2-5 TRBD2 few TRBV29-1 TGCAGCGTCGCGAGCGGGGGGGGTGAGACCCAGTACTTC CSVASGGGETQYF
TRBJ1-5 - - TRBV15 TGTGCCACCAGCAGTGGGCGAGTACTTAAAGGCGGCAATCAGCCCCAGCATTTT CATSSGRVLKGGNQPQHF
TRBJ2-7 - few TRBV21-1 TGTGCCAGCAGCACAAAAGTCCCCGGGACAGAAGCCTACGAGCAGTACTTC CASSTKVPGTEAYEQYF
TRBJ1-2 - few TRBV3-1 TGTGCCAGCAGCTCCCGGGACGGAATCTATGGCTACACCTTC CASSSRDGIYGYTF
TRBJ2-1 - - TRBV20-1 TGCAGTGCTAGTCGCGTCGCTGAGCAGTTCTTC CSASRVAEQFF
TRBJ2-2 TRBD1 few TRBV12-3/TRBV12-4 TGTGCCAGCAGTCATACCCAGGGGGCGGGGGAGCTGTTTTTT CASSHTQGAGELFF
TRBJ2-7 - - TRBV27 TGTGCCAGCAGTTTAACAGCCCTCTCCTACGAGCAGTACTTC CASSLTALSYEQYF
TRBJ2-3 - - TRBV4-3 TGCGCCAGCAGCCAAGTCCAGTCGGGGGGCGACAGGGATACGCAGTATTTT CASSQVQSGGDRDTQYF
TRBJ1-1 TRBD1 - TRBV23-1 TGCGCCAGCAGTCCGCCGGACAGGAGGAACACTGAAGCTTTCTTT CASSPPDRRNTEAFF
TRBJ2-5 - few TRBV10-3 TGTGCCATCAGTGACGTTTGGGCAGAACAAGAGACCCAGTACTTC CAISDVWAEQETQYF
TRBJ1-2 - - TRBV9 TGTGCCAGCAGCTCTGTTTGGGCAGGGAATGGCTACACCTTC CASSSVWAGNGYTF
TRBJ2-5 TRBD2 - TRBV29-1 TGCAGCGCCGGGGGGGCTGGATCGGGAGAGACCCAGTACTTC CSAGGAGSGETQYF
TRBJ1-1 - - TRBV20-1 TGCAGTGCCAGAGGGGGACACTGGAACACTGAAGCTTTCTTT CSARGGHWNTEAFF
TRBJ1-2 - - TRBV5-4 TGTGCCAGCAGCTTGGGGCCTGACAACTATGGCTACACCTTC CASSLGPDNYGYTF
TRBJ2-7 - - TRBV19 TGTGCCAGTAGCCCGACGGATTACTACGAGCAGTACTTC CASSPTDYYEQYF
TRBJ2-2 - - TRBV11-1 TGTGCCAGCAGCTTAAAACCCGGGGAGCTGTTTTTT CASSLKPGELFF
TRBJ1-2 - few TRBV6-6 TGTGCCAGCAGAACACAGGGAATCAACTATGGCTACACCTTC CASRTQGINYGYTF
TRBJ1-5 - few TRBV6-2/TRBV6-3 TGTGCCAGCAGTCTGGGGGGCAAAGGCAATCAGCCCCAGCATTTT CASSLGGKGNQPQHF
TRBJ2-5 - - TRBV25-1 TGTGCCAGCAGTGGGTTCCGGGACGGATGTCACTTC CASSGFRDGCHF
TRBJ2-1 TRBD1 - TRBV27 TGTGCCAGCAGTTACACAGGGGGCAATGAGCAGTTCTTC CASSYTGGNEQFF
TRBJ2-3 - few TRBV20-1 TGCAGTTACCTTGACGGGGATACGCAGTATTTT CSYLDGDTQYF
TRBJ2-7 - - TRBV14 TGTGCCAGCAGCCAAGTGACGAACGCTGGGGAGCAGTACTTC CASSQVTNAGEQYF
TRBJ2-5 TRBD2 few TRBV28 TGTGCCAGCACCAAACTAGCGGGGGGGCAAGAGACCCAGTACTTC CASTKLAGGQETQYF
TRBJ2-5 - once TRBV28 TGTGCCACCACTGGAAGCGGGCAGGAGAGGCGGTACTTC CATTGSGQERRYF
TRBJ1-2 - - TRBV4-2 TGTGCCAGCAGCCAAGATCTTGTAGGTTTTCGTGGCTACACCTTC CASSQDLVGFRGYTF
TRBJ2-3 - few TRBV20-1 TGCAGTGCTAGAACCCAGGCTAGCACAGATACGCAGTATTTT CSARTQASTDTQYF
TRBJ1-3 TRBD1 - TRBV20-1 TGCAGTGCTAGTAAACTCGACAGGGATTACCCTGGAAACACCATATATTTT CSASKLDRDYPGNTIYF
TRBJ2-5 - - TRBV15 TGTGCCACCAGCAGAGGTGGGGGAGGAGGGGAGACCCAGTACTTC CATSRGGGGGETQYF
TRBJ2-3 - - TRBV27 TGTGCCAGCGGACCTCTTGGGGCAGCGACCCTTAGCACAGATACGCAGTATTTT CASGPLGAATLSTDTQYF
TRBJ2-3 - few TRBV29-1 TGCAGCTCGGATGTCACAGATACGCAGTATTTT CSSDVTDTQYF
TRBJ2-1 TRBD2 many TRBV29-1 TGCAGCGCTCCTAAGCGGGCTAGCGGGAAATACAATGAGCAGTTCTTC CSAPKRASGKYNEQFF
TRBJ2-5 - - TRBV5-1 TGCGCCAGCAGCTTGGGACGACCGGAAGAGACCCAGTACTTC CASSLGRPEETQYF
TRBJ2-1 - many TRBV7-2 TGTGCCAGCAGCTCTTACTACAATGAGCAGTTCTTC CASSSYYNEQFF
TRBJ2-5 TRBD1 - TRBV29-1 TGCAGCGTTAACCTCCAGGGGGCAGAGGAGACCCAGTACTTC CSVNLQGAEETQYF
TRBJ2-2 TRBD1 few TRBV28 TGTGCCAGCAGTTCCCCCGGGACAGTCAACACCGGGGAGCTGTTTTTT CASSSPGTVNTGELFF
TRBJ1-2 TRBD1 - TRBV29-1 TGCAGCGTTGATAGTCAGGGGGCCGGGGGCTACACCTTC CSVDSQGAGGYTF
TRBJ2-5 - many TRBV20-1 TGCAGTGCTAGACCCAGCGCTAGAGAGACCCAGTACTTC CSARPSARETQYF
TRBJ1-2 - - TRBV6-5 TGTGCCAGCAGTTACCACCCAGGAACAGGGTATGGCTACACCTTC CASSYHPGTGYGYTF
TRBJ1-4 - - TRBV6-6 TGTGCCAGCAGTTACGAAGAGTTAAGAAAACTGTTTTTT CASSYEELRKLFF
TRBJ1-4 - few TRBV18 TGTGCCAGCTCACCACTGGGGGAGTTTGAAAAACTGTTTTTT CASSPLGEFEKLFF
TRBJ2-1 TRBD1 few TRBV12-3/TRBV12-4 TGTGCCAGCAGTCGGACAGGGGAGTACAATGAGCAGTTCTTC CASSRTGEYNEQFF
TRBJ2-3 TRBD2 few TRBV10-2 TGCGCCAGCAGTGTGTGGACTAGCGGCACAGATACGCAGTATTTT CASSVWTSGTDTQYF
TRBJ1-2 - - TRBV4-3 TGCGCCAGCAGCCAAGATAGGCAGGACGGCTATGGCTACACCTTC CASSQDRQDGYGYTF
TRBJ1-4 - few TRBV27 TGTGCCAGCAGTTCATTAACCGAGGTGGGAAAACTGTTTTTT CASSSLTEVGKLFF
TRBJ2-5 - few TRBV29-1 TGCAGCGTTGAGGACCCACGAGGAGAGACCCAGTACTTC CSVEDPRGETQYF
TRBJ2-1 - - TRBV6-2/TRBV6-3 TGTGCCGGGGGTAAGGGTCCCCTTGGCAATGAGCAGTTCTTC CAGGKGPLGNEQFF
TRBJ1-1 - many TRBV6-2/TRBV6-3 TGTGCCAGCGCACGAGACTACACTGAAGCTTTCTTT CASARDYTEAFF
TRBJ2-3 TRBD1 few TRBV6-6 TGTGCCAGCAGTTACCTTGGGACAGCCACAGATACGCAGTATTTT CASSYLGTATDTQYF
TRBJ1-2 TRBD1 few TRBV27 TGTGCCAGCAGTCTCACAGGGGTATGGGGCTACACCTTC CASSLTGVWGYTF
TRBJ2-5 TRBD2 - TRBV7-8 TGTGCCAGCAGCTTAGTGGGGGGAGGGGCAGAGACCCAGTACTTC CASSLVGGGAETQYF
TRBJ2-5 - few TRBV15 TGTGCCACCAGCAGAGATTCGGAAAGCGGGCCGGTACAAGAGACCCAGTACTTC CATSRDSESGPVQETQYF
TRBJ2-5 TRBD1 - TRBV4-3 TGCGCCAGCAGCCAAGATGGACAGGGGAGTGGCGAGACCCAGTACTTC CASSQDGQGSGETQYF
TRBJ2-5 - - TRBV7-2 TGTGCCAGCAGCTTAAGCCGACAGCCCACGGCGCCCCAGTACTTC CASSLSRQPTAPQYF
TRBJ2-7 - - TRBV28 TGTGCCAGCAGTTCCCCGAGGTCCTACCGGGACACCTCCTACGAGCAGTACTTC CASSSPRSYRDTSYEQYF
TRBJ2-3 TRBD2 few TRBV9 TGTGCCAGCAGCGTAGGGCGGGAGCTTGCAGATACGCAGTATTTT CASSVGRELADTQYF